Listed here are 28 T cell receptor beta chains from one sample, sequenced in a study of blood T cell repertoires in COVID-19. Some clones are missing from TCRdb's copy, which holds only in-frame ones; the method was immunoSEQ multiplex PCR. The table shows roughly 250,000 clones, with over 75% occurring only once. Sequenced: PBMCs or T cells enriched from blood (not recorded which). The receptors were gathered from a woman aged 18-35 years who had recovered from COVID-19.

V usage is TRBV19 and J usage is TRBJ1-1; TRBD1 might be the D (6 bases). CDR1 is LNHDA and CDR2 is SQIVND in the germline V gene (reference sequence). The V gene lost 8 bases and the J gene lost 4 bases, with 17 bases spanning the gap. The CDR3 covers 14 residues. Here the CDR3 DNA reads TGTGCCAGTTCTCATATAGGGGGTGGCACTGAAGCTTTCTTT. Encoded protein: CASSHIGGGTEAFF.

The gene calls are TRBV2 and TRBJ1-2, with D perhaps TRBD1 (5 bases). Trimming took 2 bases from V and 8 from J, leaving 12 bases between them. From germline, CDR1 is SNHLY and CDR2 FYNNEI. The CDR3 runs 13 residues. CDR3 coding DNA: TGTGCCAGCAGTGAATGGCAGGAGGGGGGCTACACCTTC. Protein sequence: CASSEWQEGGYTF.

The CDR3 nucleotides are TGCGCCAGCAGCCAGACTAGCGGGGGAAGAGATACGCAGTATTTT. This sequence encodes CASSQTSGGRDTQYF. This sequence joins TRBV4-1 and TRBJ2-3, with 12 bases aligning to TRBD2. Germline V CDR1 and CDR2: MGHRA, YSYEKL. V shed 3 bases, J shed 5 bases, and the junction held 3 bases outside the gene matches. The CDR3 has 15 residues.

The rearrangement joins TRBV4-2 to TRBJ2-5; TRBD2 aligns across 7 bases. The V gene end was trimmed by 0 bases and the J gene end by 5 bases; junction bases not matched to a gene: 6. Germline assignment: CDR1 LGHNA and CDR2 YNFKEQ. The CDR3 loop spans 15 amino acids. CDR3 nucleotide sequence: TGTGCCAGCAGCCAAGAAATCGCGGGGGTGGAGACCCAGTACTTC. It encodes CASSQEIAGVETQYF.

V and J are TRBV28 and TRBJ2-5, with 9 bases aligning to TRBD1. The CDR3 consists of 15 residues. The V segment lost 6 bases and the J segment 4 bases; nucleotides outside the gene matches: 9. In germline, CDR1 is MDHEN, CDR2 SYDVKM. The CDR3 sequence is CASSTNRGLLETQYF. The CDR3 DNA reads TGTGCCAGCAGCACAAACAGGGGGCTTTTAGAGACCCAGTACTTC.

The V gene is TRBV2, the J gene TRBJ2-1; 12 bases are shared with TRBD2. The V and J ends lost 4 bases and 6 bases, in that order; junction bases with no gene match: 4. Germline V CDR1 and CDR2: SNHLY, FYNNEI. The CDR3 spans 15 residues. CDR3 in DNA: TGTGCCAGCAGTGGATCTAGCGGGGGGGCCAATGAGCAGTTCTTC. This sequence encodes CASSGSSGGANEQFF.

The chain is built from TRBV10-3 and TRBJ2-7, with 9 positions matching TRBD2. This CDR3 is built from 13 residues. The J segment lost 2 bases and the V segment lost 7 bases, leaving 3 bases of the junction unmatched. Germline V gene sequence: CDR1 ENHRY, CDR2 SYGVKD. This chain's CDR3 is CAITASGTYEQYF. The CDR3 DNA follows: TGTGCCATCACTGCTAGCGGGACCTACGAGCAGTACTTC.

The gene calls are TRBV5-5 and TRBJ1-2; 12 bases align to TRBD1. The CDR3 is made up of 18 amino acids. Germline-derived CDR1 and CDR2 are SGHKS and YYEKEE (reference sequence). Trimming took 4 bases from V and 5 from J; bases not matched to a gene: 15. The CDR3: CASSSWGQGAGPSYGYTF. For the CDR3, the DNA is TGTGCCAGCAGCAGCTGGGGACAGGGGGCAGGGCCGTCATATGGCTACACCTTC.

V and J are TRBV6-1 and TRBJ1-2; D gene uncertain. In germline, CDR1 is MNHNS, CDR2 SASEGT. V shed 1 base and J shed 5 bases, with 8 bases lying between them. The CDR3 is made up of 13 amino acids. The CDR3 DNA sequence: TGTGCCAGCAGTGAAGGGCCAATATATGGCTACACCTTC. Residues: CASSEGPIYGYTF.

The chain uses TRBV28 and TRBJ2-7; D gene unclear. V was clipped by 2 bases and J by 4 bases, with 15 bases between them. Germline V gene sequence: CDR1 MDHEN, CDR2 SYDVKM. The CDR3 runs 15 residues. DNA for the CDR3: TGTGCCAGCAGTTTAGCAGGCCTACTTATATACGAGCAGTACTTC. Amino acid sequence: CASSLAGLLIYEQYF.

This clone was seen a single time. The chain carries TRBV27 and TRBJ2-3; TRBD1 matches 9 bases. Trimming took 3 bases from V and 5 from J; bases not matched to a gene: 6. CDR1 and CDR2 from the germline V gene are MNHEY and SMNVEV (reference sequence). The CDR3 consists of 15 residues. In nucleotides, the CDR3 is TGTGCCAGCAGTTTGTGGGACAGGGTACAAGATACGCAGTATTTT. Protein sequence: CASSLWDRVQDTQYF.

This chain links TRBV28 with TRBJ1-2; weak D call: TRBD1 (5 bases). The germline gives CDR1 MDHEN, CDR2 SYDVKM. The CDR3 covers 14 residues. V was clipped by 7 bases and J by 2 bases, with 14 bases between them. The CDR3 reads CASTPTAGNYGYTF. In DNA form, the CDR3 reads TGTGCCAGCACCCCAACGGCAGGGAACTATGGCTACACCTTC.

This sequence joins TRBV11-2 and TRBJ1-2; a weak D match, TRBD1 (5 bases). Between the trimmed V and J ends, which lost 0 bases and 1 base, there was a span of 9 bases. CDR3 length: 15 amino acids. Germline lookup yields CDR1 SGHAT and CDR2 FQNNGV. The CDR3 reads CASSLDWGLNYGYTF. The CDR3 DNA sequence: TGTGCCAGCAGCTTAGATTGGGGACTTAACTATGGCTACACCTTC.

The chain has TRBV5-5 and TRBJ2-3; D may be TRBD1 (7 bases). Germline V lookup: CDR1 SGHKS, CDR2 YYEKEE (reference sequence). Trimming removed 5 bases at V and 1 base at J, with 14 bases between. CDR3 length: 15 amino acids. The CDR3 sequence is CASSSEGARTDTQYF. The CDR3 region has the DNA TGTGCCAGCAGTTCGGAGGGGGCCCGCACAGATACGCAGTATTTT.

V is TRBV10-3 and J is TRBJ1-5, with 7 bases fitting TRBD1. The CDR3 extends over 15 amino acids. The V segment lost 3 bases and the J segment 5 bases; nucleotides outside the gene matches: 7. CDR1 and CDR2 (germline): ENHRY, SYGVKD. The CDR3 loop is CAISDSNRGYQPQHF. The CDR3 bases are TGTGCCATCAGTGACTCAAACAGGGGTTATCAGCCCCAGCATTTT.

This clone is a singleton in its sample. The gene calls are TRBV4-1 and TRBJ1-1; TRBD1 agrees at 8 bases. Per the germline V gene, CDR1 is MGHRA and CDR2 is YSYEKL. The CDR3 sequence is 17 residues long. With 2 bases clipped from V and 1 base from J, the junction kept 9 bases outside the gene matches. CDR3 residues: CASSQFTDRASNTEAFF. DNA of the CDR3: TGCGCCAGCAGCCAATTTACGGACAGGGCTTCGAACACTGAAGCTTTCTTT.

The chain joins TRBV6-5 to TRBJ2-7, with 12 bases fitting TRBD1. The CDR3 runs to 15 residues. V shed 5 bases and J 7 bases; nucleotides not matched to a gene: 9. Germline V CDR1 and CDR2: MNHEY, SVGAGI. This CDR3 reads CASSIPGQGAREQYF. CDR3 DNA sequence: TGTGCCAGCAGTATACCGGGACAGGGGGCACGTGAGCAGTACTTC.

This clone is a singleton in its sample. Here the CDR3 DNA reads TGTGCCAGCAGCCACGGGACACTCTATGGCTACACCTTC. Encoded protein: CASSHGTLYGYTF. This chain joins TRBV7-9 and TRBJ1-2; tentatively, D is TRBD1 (6 bases). CDR3 size: 13 residues. Germline V gives CDR1 SEHNR, CDR2 FQNEAQ (reference sequence). With 5 bases removed from V and 4 bases from J, the gap between germline ends came to 11 bases. Full variable domain (outside the CDR3, taken from reference TRBV7-9 and TRBJ1-2): DTGVSQNPRHKITKRGQNVTFRCDPISEHNRLYWYRQTLGQGPEFLTYFQNEAQLEKSRLLSDRFSAERPKGSFSTLEIQRTEQGDSAMYLCASSHGTLYGYTFGSGTRLTVV.

The CDR3 coding sequence is TGTGCCAGCAGCGTAGGTTCAGGACTACCTTTCTCTGGGGCCAACGTCCTGACTTTC. It translates to CASSVGSGLPFSGANVLTF. V usage is TRBV9 and J usage is TRBJ2-6; D might be TRBD2 (6 bases). The V end was cut by 0 bases, the J end by 0 bases, with 16 bases between. The CDR3 length is 19 residues. CDR1 and CDR2 from the germline V gene are SGDLS and YYNGEE.

The chain joins TRBV5-6 to TRBJ1-2; maybe TRBD1 (6 bases). Germline CDR1 and CDR2: SGHDT and YYEEEE. V was trimmed by 3 bases and J by 4 bases, leaving 16 bases between them. The CDR3 consists of 15 residues. CDR3 in amino acids: CASSWGGEGTYGYTF. The DNA for the CDR3 is TGTGCCAGCAGCTGGGGGGGCGAGGGGACCTATGGCTACACCTTC.

This clone was found once. J is TRBJ1-1 and V is TRBV3-1 (or the pseudogene TRBV3-2); D gene unclear. The CDR3 consists of 16 residues. V was clipped by 4 bases and J by 4 bases, with 19 bases between them. Per the germline V gene, CDR1 is LGHDT and CDR2 is YNNKEL (reference sequence). The CDR3 DNA follows: TGTGCCAGCAGCCGGCGGGCTCAGGCTTTTTCCACTGAAGCTTTCTTT. Its translation is CASSRRAQAFSTEAFF.

This sequence joins TRBV2 and TRBJ2-3, with 9 positions matching TRBD2. Germline-derived CDR1 and CDR2 are SNHLY and FYNNEI. V shed 4 bases and J 5 bases; nucleotides not matched to a gene: 7. The CDR3 is made up of 15 amino acids. The DNA of the CDR3 is TGTGCCAGCAGTGTCCTAGCGGGGAGGATAGATACGCAGTATTTT. Amino acid sequence: CASSVLAGRIDTQYF.

The J gene is TRBJ2-1, the V gene TRBV5-1; 8 bases map to TRBD2. Germline CDR1 SGHRS, CDR2 YFSETQ. This CDR3 spans 15 amino acids. The J segment lost 0 bases and the V segment lost 5 bases, leaving 4 bases of the junction unmatched. In DNA, the CDR3 is TGCGCCAGCAGATCTCGGGGGGGCTCCTACAATGAGCAGTTCTTC. This encodes CASRSRGGSYNEQFF.

This chain uses TRBV7-2 with TRBJ1-2; D is unclear. Germline assignment: CDR1 SGHTA and CDR2 FQGNSA. Trimming took off 4 bases at V and 6 bases at J, with 6 bases between the two ends. This CDR3 comprises 11 residues. CDR3 amino acids: CASSSSDGYTF. Here the CDR3 DNA reads TGTGCCAGCAGCTCCTCGGATGGCTACACCTTC.

This chain joins TRBV9 and TRBJ2-7, with D possibly being TRBD2 (5 bases). Germline lookup yields CDR1 SGDLS and CDR2 YYNGEE. This CDR3 has 13 amino acids. Between the trimmed V and J ends, which lost 3 bases and 5 bases, there was a span of 12 bases. In DNA form, the CDR3 reads TGTGCCAGCAGCGGAGGGAGTGGGGACGAGCAGTACTTC. Amino acid sequence: CASSGGSGDEQYF.

The chain is built from TRBV5-1 and TRBJ1-6; D uncertain. Trimming pared 4 bases from V and 5 bases from J, leaving 4 bases between. CDR1 and CDR2 from the germline V gene are SGHRS and YFSETQ. This CDR3 comprises 12 residues. CDR3 DNA sequence: TGCGCCAGCAGCCCCGATAATTCACCCCTCCACTTT. It codes for CASSPDNSPLHF.

V is TRBV6-5 and J is TRBJ1-6; D gene uncertain. The germline V gene encodes CDR1 MNHEY and CDR2 SVGAGI. Trimming removed 4 bases at V and 7 bases at J, with 8 bases between. The CDR3 runs 13 residues. The CDR3 DNA sequence: TGTGCCAGCAGTTTAAACAGAAATTCACCCCTCCACTTT. This gives the protein CASSLNRNSPLHF.

This clone was found once. The chain has TRBV14 and TRBJ1-2; maybe TRBD1 (5 bases). Germline V gene sequence: CDR1 SGHDN, CDR2 FVKESK. Trimming removed 0 bases at V and 6 bases at J, with 14 bases between. This CDR3 is built from 15 residues. The CDR3 reads CASSQDIGGVDGYTF. The CDR3 DNA is TGTGCCAGCAGCCAAGATATCGGGGGGGTAGATGGCTACACCTTC.